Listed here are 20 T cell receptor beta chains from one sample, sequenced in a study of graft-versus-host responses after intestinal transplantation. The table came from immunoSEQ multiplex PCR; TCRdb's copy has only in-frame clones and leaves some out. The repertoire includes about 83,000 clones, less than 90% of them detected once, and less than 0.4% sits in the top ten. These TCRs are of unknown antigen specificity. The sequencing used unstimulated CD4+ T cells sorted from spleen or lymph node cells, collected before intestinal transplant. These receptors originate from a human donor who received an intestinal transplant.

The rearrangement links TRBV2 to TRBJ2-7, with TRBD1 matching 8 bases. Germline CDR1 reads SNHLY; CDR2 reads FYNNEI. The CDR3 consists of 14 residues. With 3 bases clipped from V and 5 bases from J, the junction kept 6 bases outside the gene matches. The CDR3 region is CASSDDRGGDEQYF. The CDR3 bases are TGTGCCAGCAGTGATGACAGGGGAGGAGACGAGCAGTACTTC.

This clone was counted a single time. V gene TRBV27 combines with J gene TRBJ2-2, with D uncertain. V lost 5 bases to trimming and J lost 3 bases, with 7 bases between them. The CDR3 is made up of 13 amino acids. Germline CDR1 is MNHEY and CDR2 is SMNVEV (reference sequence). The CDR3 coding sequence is TGTGCCAGCAGTCTAGGTTACACCGGGGAGCTGTTTTTT. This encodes CASSLGYTGELFF.

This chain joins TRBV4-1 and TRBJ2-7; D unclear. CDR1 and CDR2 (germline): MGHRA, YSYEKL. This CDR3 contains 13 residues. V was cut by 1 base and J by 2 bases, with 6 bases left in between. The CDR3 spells CASSQGPAYEQYF. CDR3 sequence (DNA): TGCGCCAGCAGCCAAGGCCCAGCCTACGAGCAGTACTTC.

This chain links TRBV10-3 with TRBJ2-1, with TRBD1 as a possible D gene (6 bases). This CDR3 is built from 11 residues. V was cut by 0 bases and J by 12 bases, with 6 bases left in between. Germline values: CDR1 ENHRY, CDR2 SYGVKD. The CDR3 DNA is TGTGCCATCAGTGAGTCACAGGGGCAGTTCTTC. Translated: CAISESQGQFF.

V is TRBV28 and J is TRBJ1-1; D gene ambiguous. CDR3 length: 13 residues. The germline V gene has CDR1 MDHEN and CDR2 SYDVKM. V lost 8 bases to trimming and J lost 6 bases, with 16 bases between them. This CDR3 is CASRLPVISEAFF. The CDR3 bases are TGTGCCAGCCGACTGCCGGTGATTTCTGAAGCTTTCTTT.

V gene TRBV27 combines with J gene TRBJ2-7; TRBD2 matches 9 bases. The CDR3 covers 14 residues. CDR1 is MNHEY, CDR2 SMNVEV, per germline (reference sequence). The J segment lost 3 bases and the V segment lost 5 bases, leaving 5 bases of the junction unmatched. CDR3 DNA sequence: TGTGCCAGCAGTACAGTAGCGGGAGTCTACGAGCAGTACTTC. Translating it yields CASSTVAGVYEQYF.

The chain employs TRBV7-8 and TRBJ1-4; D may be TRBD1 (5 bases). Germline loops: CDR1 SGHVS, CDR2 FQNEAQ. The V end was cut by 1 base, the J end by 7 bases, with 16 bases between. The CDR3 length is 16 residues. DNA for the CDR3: TGTGCCAGCAGCTTAGAGGGGCCCAGCGTCCTTGAAAAACTGTTTTTT. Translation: CASSLEGPSVLEKLFF.

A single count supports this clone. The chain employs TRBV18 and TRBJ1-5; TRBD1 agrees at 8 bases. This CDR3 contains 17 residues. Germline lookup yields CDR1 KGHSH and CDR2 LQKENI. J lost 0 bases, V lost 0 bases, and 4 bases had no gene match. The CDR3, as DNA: TGTGCCAGCTCACCACCAGGACAGGGAAATAGCAATCAGCCCCAGCATTTT. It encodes CASSPPGQGNSNQPQHF.

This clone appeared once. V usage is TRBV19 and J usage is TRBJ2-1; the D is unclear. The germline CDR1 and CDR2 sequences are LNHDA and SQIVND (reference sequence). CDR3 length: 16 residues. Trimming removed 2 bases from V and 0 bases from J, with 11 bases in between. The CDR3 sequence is CASSISPSGSYNEQFF. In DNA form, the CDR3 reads TGTGCCAGTAGTATAAGCCCCTCGGGCTCCTACAATGAGCAGTTCTTC.

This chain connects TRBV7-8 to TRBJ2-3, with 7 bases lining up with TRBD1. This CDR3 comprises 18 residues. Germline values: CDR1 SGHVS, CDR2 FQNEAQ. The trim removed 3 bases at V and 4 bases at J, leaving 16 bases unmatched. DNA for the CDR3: TGTGCCAGCAGCTTGAAAGCCCCTACAGGGGTCGGTGCAGATACGCAGTATTTT. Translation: CASSLKAPTGVGADTQYF. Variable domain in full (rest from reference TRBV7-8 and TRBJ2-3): GAGVSQSPRYKVAKRGQDVALRCDPISGHVSLFWYQQALGQGPEFLTYFQNEAQLDKSGLPSDRFFAERPEGSVSTLKIQRTQQEDSAVYLCASSLKAPTGVGADTQYFGPGTRLTVL.

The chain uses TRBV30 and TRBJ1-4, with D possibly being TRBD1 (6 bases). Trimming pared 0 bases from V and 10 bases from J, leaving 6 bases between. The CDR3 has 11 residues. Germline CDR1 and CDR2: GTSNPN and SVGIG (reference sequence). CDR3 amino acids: CAWSVQGKLFF. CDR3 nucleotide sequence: TGTGCCTGGAGTGTACAGGGAAAACTGTTTTTT.

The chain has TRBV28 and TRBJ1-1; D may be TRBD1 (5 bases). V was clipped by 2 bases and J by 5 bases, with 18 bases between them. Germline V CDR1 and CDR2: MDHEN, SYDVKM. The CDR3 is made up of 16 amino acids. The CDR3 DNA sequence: TGTGCCAGCAGTTTACCCCGCAGGGTCGTAGGAACTGAAGCTTTCTTT. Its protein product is CASSLPRRVVGTEAFF.

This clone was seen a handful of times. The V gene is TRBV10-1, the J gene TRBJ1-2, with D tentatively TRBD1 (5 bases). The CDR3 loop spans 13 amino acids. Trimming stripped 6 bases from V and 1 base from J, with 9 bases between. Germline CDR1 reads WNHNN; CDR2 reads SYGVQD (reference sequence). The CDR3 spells CASREDSNYGYTF. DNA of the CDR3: TGCGCCAGCAGGGAAGACAGTAACTATGGCTACACCTTC.

The CDR3 here is CSVGGGGSNQPQHF. The CDR3 DNA reads TGCAGCGTGGGGGGGGGCGGGAGCAATCAGCCCCAGCATTTT. The chain is built from TRBV29-1 and TRBJ1-5; tentatively, D is TRBD1 (6 bases). The CDR3 is made up of 14 amino acids. The germline V and J ends were trimmed by 6 bases and 1 base, with 13 bases remaining between them. CDR1 and CDR2 from the germline V gene are SQVTM and ANQGSEA.

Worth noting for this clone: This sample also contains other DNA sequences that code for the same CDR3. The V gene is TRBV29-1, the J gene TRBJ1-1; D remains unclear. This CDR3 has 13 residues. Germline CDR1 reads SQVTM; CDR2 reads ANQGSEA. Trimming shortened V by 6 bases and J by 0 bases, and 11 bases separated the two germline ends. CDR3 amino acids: CSVAGRLNTEAFF. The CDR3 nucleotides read TGCAGCGTCGCAGGCCGCCTGAACACTGAAGCTTTCTTT.

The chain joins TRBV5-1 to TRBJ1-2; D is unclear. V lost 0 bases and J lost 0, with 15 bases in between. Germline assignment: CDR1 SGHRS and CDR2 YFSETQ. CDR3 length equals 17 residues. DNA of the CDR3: TGCGCCAGCAGCTTGGTAGCGGCCGTCTTTACTAACTATGGCTACACCTTC. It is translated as CASSLVAAVFTNYGYTF.

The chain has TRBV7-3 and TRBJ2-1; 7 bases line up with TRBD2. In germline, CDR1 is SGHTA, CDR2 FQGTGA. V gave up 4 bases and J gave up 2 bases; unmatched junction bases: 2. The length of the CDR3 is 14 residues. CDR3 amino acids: CASSWGGTYNEQFF. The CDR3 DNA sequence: TGTGCCAGCAGCTGGGGGGGTACCTACAATGAGCAGTTCTTC.

The CDR3 protein is CASSRPLGRETQYF. The CDR3 DNA sequence: TGTGCCAGCAGCCGCCCCCTCGGGAGGGAGACCCAGTACTTC. V and J are TRBV28 and TRBJ2-5; TRBD2 agrees at 7 bases. In germline, CDR1 is MDHEN, CDR2 SYDVKM. The ends lost 6 bases at V and 5 bases at J; junction bases unmatched: 9. The CDR3 spans 14 residues. The full variable domain, with the rest looked up from reference TRBV28 and TRBJ2-5, is DVKVTQSSRYLVKRTGEKVFLECVQDMDHENMFWYRQDPGLGLRLIYFSYDVKMKEKGDIPEGYSVSREKKERFSLILESASTNQTSMYLCASSRPLGRETQYFGPGTRLLVL.

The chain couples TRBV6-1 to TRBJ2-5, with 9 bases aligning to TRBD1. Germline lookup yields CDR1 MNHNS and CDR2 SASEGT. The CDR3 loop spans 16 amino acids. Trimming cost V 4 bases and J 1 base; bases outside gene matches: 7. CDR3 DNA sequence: TGTGCCAGCAGTGTGATGGCGACAGGGGGCCAAGAGACCCAGTACTTC. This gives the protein CASSVMATGGQETQYF.

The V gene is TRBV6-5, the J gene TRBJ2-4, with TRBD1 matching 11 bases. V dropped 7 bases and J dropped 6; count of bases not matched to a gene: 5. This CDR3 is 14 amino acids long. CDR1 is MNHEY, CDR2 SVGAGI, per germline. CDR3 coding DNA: TGTGCCAGCAAGGGGGACAGGGGGAGAAACATTCAGTACTTC. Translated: CASKGDRGRNIQYF.